This is a list of T cell receptor beta chains from one sample in a study of metastatic and nonmetastatic thyroid tumors. With MiXCR, TCRdb called clones anew from the PCR reads. The sample has 7,500 to 8,000 clones; about 29% are singletons. Material: tumor tissue. The receptors were gathered from a male donor with papillary thyroid cancer or a benign thyroid nodule (not recorded which). Some clones in this sample may be carry-over from other donors' samples. Both conserved end residues are part of each CDR3.

J gene: TRBJ1-2
V gene: TRBV9
CDR3 protein: CASSGDGSSYGYTF

J gene: TRBJ1-2
V gene: TRBV27
CDR3 protein: CASSFYDRQGANYGYTF

J gene: TRBJ1-6
V gene: TRBV28
CDR3 protein: CASGTGFRGSPLHF

J gene: TRBJ2-7
V gene: TRBV11-1
CDR3 protein: CASSATRGEGAYYEQYF

J gene: TRBJ1-1
V gene: TRBV9
CDR3 protein: CASSVEGGNTEAFF

J gene: TRBJ1-1
V gene: TRBV28
CDR3 protein: CASSLPRQGFSEAFF

J gene: TRBJ2-7
V gene: TRBV28
CDR3 protein: CASSPTPTGSKYEQYF

J gene: TRBJ1-6
V gene: TRBV7-3
CDR3 protein: CASSTTGSNSPLHF

J gene: TRBJ2-4
V gene: TRBV2
CDR3 protein: CASSDPTLSKNIQYF

J gene: TRBJ2-7
V gene: TRBV5-1
CDR3 protein: CASSRGGAGGEQYF

J gene: TRBJ2-7
V gene: TRBV11-2
CDR3 protein: CASKLGSGEGYEQYF

J gene: TRBJ2-2
V gene: TRBV6-5
CDR3 protein: CASSYSNSDGELFF

J gene: TRBJ2-7
V gene: TRBV27
CDR3 protein: CASSLTRGSYEQYF

J gene: TRBJ2-3
V gene: TRBV27
CDR3 protein: CASSSRLAGGTDTQYF

J gene: TRBJ1-3
V gene: TRBV7-6
CDR3 protein: CASSFPGADSGNTIYF

J gene: TRBJ2-5
V gene: TRBV7-8
CDR3 protein: CASRKGVKETQYF

J gene: TRBJ2-5
V gene: TRBV2
CDR3 protein: CASSGTGGAETQYF

J gene: TRBJ2-2
V gene: TRBV30
CDR3 protein: CAWTDRQRSGTGELFF

J gene: TRBJ1-5
V gene: TRBV18
CDR3 protein: CASSEGGGSNQPQHF

J gene: TRBJ2-1
V gene: TRBV19
CDR3 protein: CASSRILTGTNEQFF

J gene: TRBJ2-5
V gene: TRBV3-1
CDR3 protein: CASSLAGPGAQYF

J gene: TRBJ1-1
V gene: TRBV6-2/TRBV6-3
CDR3 protein: CASSRWTARNTEAFF

J gene: TRBJ1-1
V gene: TRBV28
CDR3 protein: CASSFQIRTEAFF

J gene: TRBJ2-3
V gene: TRBV12-3/TRBV12-4
CDR3 protein: CASSRQSTDTQYF

J gene: TRBJ1-2
V gene: TRBV10-3
CDR3 protein: CAAVGGTGRVYGYTF

J gene: TRBJ2-7
V gene: TRBV6-2/TRBV6-3
CDR3 protein: CASSFTIGLARVEQYF

J gene: TRBJ1-1
V gene: TRBV19
CDR3 protein: CASSPTRGGNTEAFF

J gene: TRBJ1-1
V gene: TRBV6-9
CDR3 protein: CASSYKGADTEDCF

J gene: TRBJ1-5
V gene: TRBV7-2
CDR3 protein: CASSTRGPGNQPQHF

J gene: TRBJ1-2
V gene: TRBV7-2
CDR3 protein: CASSSFDTNYGYTF

J gene: TRBJ1-3
V gene: TRBV20-1
CDR3 protein: CSARDSEGVTSGNTIYF

J gene: TRBJ2-7
V gene: TRBV20-1
CDR3 protein: CSASGRTSGRRRNEQYF

J gene: TRBJ1-2
V gene: TRBV20-1
CDR3 protein: CSARVRLVADYGYTF

J gene: TRBJ2-6
V gene: TRBV30
CDR3 protein: CAGMGLTGANVLTF

J gene: TRBJ2-7
V gene: TRBV28
CDR3 protein: CASRAGSYEQYF

J gene: TRBJ2-7
V gene: TRBV10-1
CDR3 protein: CASSEGSSYEQYF

J gene: TRBJ2-3
V gene: TRBV27
CDR3 protein: CASSLTGGPADTQYF

J gene: TRBJ1-5
V gene: TRBV19
CDR3 protein: CAISHQGQPQHF

J gene: TRBJ1-4
V gene: TRBV6-4
CDR3 protein: CASSPGQGAGEKLFF

J gene: TRBJ2-7
V gene: TRBV6-2/TRBV6-3
CDR3 protein: CASSHRDPMDEQYF

J gene: TRBJ2-7
V gene: TRBV6-8
CDR3 protein: CASSYSGGQRDEQYF

J gene: TRBJ2-7
V gene: TRBV28
CDR3 protein: CASNLLGQGAYEQYF

J gene: TRBJ1-1
V gene: TRBV12-3/TRBV12-4
CDR3 protein: CASSPGGHTEAFF

J gene: TRBJ1-1
V gene: TRBV6-5
CDR3 protein: CASSYRRGANAEAFF

J gene: TRBJ2-3
V gene: TRBV6-1
CDR3 protein: CATRQLGTDTQYF